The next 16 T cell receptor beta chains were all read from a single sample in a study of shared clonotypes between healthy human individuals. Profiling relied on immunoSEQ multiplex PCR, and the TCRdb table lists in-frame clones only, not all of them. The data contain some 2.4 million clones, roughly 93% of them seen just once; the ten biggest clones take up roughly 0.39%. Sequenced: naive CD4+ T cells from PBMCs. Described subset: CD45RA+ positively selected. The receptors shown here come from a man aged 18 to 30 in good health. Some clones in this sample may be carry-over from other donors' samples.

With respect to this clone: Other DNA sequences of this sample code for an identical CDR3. The CDR3 region has the DNA TGTGCCAGCAGTTTGCCCCGGGAAGAGACCCAGTACTTC. It specifies CASSLPREETQYF. V is TRBV28 and J is TRBJ2-5, with D uncertain. The CDR3 has 13 amino acids. V gave up 3 bases and J gave up 3 bases, with 8 bases separating them. Germline loops: CDR1 MDHEN, CDR2 SYDVKM.

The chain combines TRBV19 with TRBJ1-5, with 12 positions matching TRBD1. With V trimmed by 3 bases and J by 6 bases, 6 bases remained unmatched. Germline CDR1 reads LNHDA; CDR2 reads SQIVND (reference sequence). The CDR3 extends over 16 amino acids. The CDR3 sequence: CASSMLPGQGAQPQHF. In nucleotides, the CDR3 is TGTGCCAGTAGTATGCTGCCGGGACAGGGGGCTCAGCCCCAGCATTTT.

In DNA, the CDR3 is TGTGCCAGCCGAAGTTCGACTATTCTTCCCTACAATGAGCAGTTCTTC. Translated, it gives CASRSSTILPYNEQFF. The chain employs TRBV28 and TRBJ2-1; TRBD2 is a possible D gene (5 bases). The ends were cut back, 8 bases at V and 2 bases at J, with 19 bases in the middle. The CDR3 spans 16 residues. The germline V gene has CDR1 MDHEN and CDR2 SYDVKM.

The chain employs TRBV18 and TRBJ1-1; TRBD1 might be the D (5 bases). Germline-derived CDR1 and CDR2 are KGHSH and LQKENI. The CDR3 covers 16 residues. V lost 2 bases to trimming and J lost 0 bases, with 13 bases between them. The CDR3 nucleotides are TGTGCCAGCTCACCAACAAGGGGTGGTTTGAACACTGAAGCTTTCTTT. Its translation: CASSPTRGGLNTEAFF. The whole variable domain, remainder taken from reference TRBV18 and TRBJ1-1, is NAGVMQNPRHLVRRRGQEARLRCSPMKGHSHVYWYRQLPEEGLKFMVYLQKENIIDESGMPKERFSAEFPKEGPSILRIQQVVRGDSAAYFCASSPTRGGLNTEAFFGQGTRLTVV.

The DNA for the CDR3 is TGTGCCAGCAGCTTAGCAGAGAGGGGGGCTTTCTTT. Amino acid sequence: CASSLAERGAFF. This chain connects TRBV11-2 to TRBJ1-1; TRBD1 is a possible D gene (6 bases). Germline V gene sequence: CDR1 SGHAT, CDR2 FQNNGV. Trimming took off 1 base at V and 11 bases at J, with 11 bases between the two ends. This CDR3 has 12 amino acids.

In DNA form, the CDR3 reads TGTGCCAGCAGCCGAGGAGGCGGAAATCAGCCCCAGCATTTT. It is translated as CASSRGGGNQPQHF. The V gene is TRBV7-9, the J gene TRBJ1-5; D unresolved. Germline lookup yields CDR1 SEHNR and CDR2 FQNEAQ (reference sequence). The CDR3 has 14 amino acids. V lost 5 bases and J lost 4, with 12 bases in between.

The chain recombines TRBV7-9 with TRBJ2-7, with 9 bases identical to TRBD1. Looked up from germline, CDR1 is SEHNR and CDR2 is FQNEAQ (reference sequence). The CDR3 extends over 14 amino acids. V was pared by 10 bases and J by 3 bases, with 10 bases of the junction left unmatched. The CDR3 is CATERNRGLYEQYF. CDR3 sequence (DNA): TGTGCCACCGAGAGGAACAGGGGGCTCTACGAGCAGTACTTC.

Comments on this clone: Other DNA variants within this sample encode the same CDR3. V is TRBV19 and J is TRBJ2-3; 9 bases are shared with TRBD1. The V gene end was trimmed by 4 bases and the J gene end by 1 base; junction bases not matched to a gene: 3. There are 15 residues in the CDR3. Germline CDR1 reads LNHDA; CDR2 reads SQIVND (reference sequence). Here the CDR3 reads CASSSRDRGTDTQYF. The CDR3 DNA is TGTGCCAGTAGTAGCCGGGACAGGGGCACAGATACGCAGTATTTT. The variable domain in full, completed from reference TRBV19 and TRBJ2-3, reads DGGITQSPKYLFRKEGQNVTLSCEQNLNHDAMYWYRQDPGQGLRLIYYSQIVNDFQKGDIAEGYSVSREKKESFPLTVTSAQKNPTAFYLCASSSRDRGTDTQYFGPGTRLTVL.

CDR3 loop: CASSQAGLAPLATGELFF. The CDR3, as DNA: TGCGCCAGCAGCCAAGCAGGGCTAGCTCCCTTAGCTACCGGGGAGCTGTTTTTT. The chain joins TRBV4-3 to TRBJ2-2; D possibly uses TRBD1 or TRBD2 (5 bases each). The V end lost 1 base, the J end lost 5 bases, and 20 bases lay between the germline ends. The CDR3 contains 18 residues. Germline values: CDR1 LGHNA, CDR2 YSLEER.

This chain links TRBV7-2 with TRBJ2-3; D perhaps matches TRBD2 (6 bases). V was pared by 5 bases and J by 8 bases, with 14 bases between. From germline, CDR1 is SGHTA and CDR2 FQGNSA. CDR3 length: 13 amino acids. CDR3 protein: CASSPLRERTQYF. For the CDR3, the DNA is TGTGCCAGCAGCCCCCTCCGGGAGCGTACGCAGTATTTT.

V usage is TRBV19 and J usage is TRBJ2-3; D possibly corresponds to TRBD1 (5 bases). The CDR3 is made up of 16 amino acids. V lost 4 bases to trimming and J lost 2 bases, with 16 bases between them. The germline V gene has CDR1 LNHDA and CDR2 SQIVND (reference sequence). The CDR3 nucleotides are TGTGCCAGTAGTACCCGATACAGACAGACCACAGATACGCAGTATTTT. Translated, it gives CASSTRYRQTTDTQYF. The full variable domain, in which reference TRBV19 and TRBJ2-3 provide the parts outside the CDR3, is DGGITQSPKYLFRKEGQNVTLSCEQNLNHDAMYWYRQDPGQGLRLIYYSQIVNDFQKGDIAEGYSVSREKKESFPLTVTSAQKNPTAFYLCASSTRYRQTTDTQYFGPGTRLTVL.

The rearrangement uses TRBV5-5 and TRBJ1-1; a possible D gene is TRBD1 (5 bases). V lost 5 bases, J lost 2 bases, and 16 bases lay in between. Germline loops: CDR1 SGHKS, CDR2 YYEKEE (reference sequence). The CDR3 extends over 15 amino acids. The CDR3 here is CASRRRVVGNTEAFF. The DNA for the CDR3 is TGTGCCAGCAGGCGCAGGGTAGTAGGAAACACTGAAGCTTTCTTT.

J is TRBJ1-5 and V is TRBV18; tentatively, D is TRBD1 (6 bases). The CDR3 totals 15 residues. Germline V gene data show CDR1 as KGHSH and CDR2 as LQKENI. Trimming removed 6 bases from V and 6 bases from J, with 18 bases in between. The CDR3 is CASSDSTQGSQPQHF. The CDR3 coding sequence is TGTGCCAGCTCCGACTCTACGCAGGGGTCTCAGCCCCAGCATTTT.

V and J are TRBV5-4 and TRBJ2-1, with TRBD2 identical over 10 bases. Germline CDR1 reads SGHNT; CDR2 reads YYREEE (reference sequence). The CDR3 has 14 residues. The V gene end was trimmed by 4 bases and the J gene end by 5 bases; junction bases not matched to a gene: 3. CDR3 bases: TGTGCCAGCAGCGGGACTAGCGATAACAATGAGCAGTTCTTC. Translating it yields CASSGTSDNNEQFF. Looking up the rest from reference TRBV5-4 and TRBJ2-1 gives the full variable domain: ETGVTQSPTHLIKTRGQQVTLRCSSQSGHNTVSWYQQALGQGPQFIFQYYREEENGRGNFPPRFSGLQFPNYSSELNVNALELDDSALYLCASSGTSDNNEQFFGPGTRLTVL.

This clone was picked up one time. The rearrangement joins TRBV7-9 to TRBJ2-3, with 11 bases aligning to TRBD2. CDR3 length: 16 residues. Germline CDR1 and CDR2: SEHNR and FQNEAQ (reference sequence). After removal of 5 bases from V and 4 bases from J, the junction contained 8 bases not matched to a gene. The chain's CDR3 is CASSPRLAGNSDTQYF. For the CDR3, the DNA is TGTGCCAGCAGCCCGAGACTAGCGGGAAATTCAGATACGCAGTATTTT.

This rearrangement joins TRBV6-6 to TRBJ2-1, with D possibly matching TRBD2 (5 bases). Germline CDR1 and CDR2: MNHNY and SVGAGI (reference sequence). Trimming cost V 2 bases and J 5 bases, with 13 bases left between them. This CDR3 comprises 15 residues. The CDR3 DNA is TGTGCCAGCAGTTACAGGCGCGGGCGGAACAATGAGCAGTTCTTC. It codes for CASSYRRGRNNEQFF.